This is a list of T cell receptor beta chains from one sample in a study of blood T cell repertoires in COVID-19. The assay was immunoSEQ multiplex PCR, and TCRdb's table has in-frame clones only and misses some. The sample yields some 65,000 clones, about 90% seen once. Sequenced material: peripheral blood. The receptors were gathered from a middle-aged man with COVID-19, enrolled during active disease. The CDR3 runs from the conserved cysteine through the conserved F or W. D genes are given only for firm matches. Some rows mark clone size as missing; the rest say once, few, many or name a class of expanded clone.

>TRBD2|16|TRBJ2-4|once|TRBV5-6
CASSLGASGTKNIQYF
TGTGCCAGCAGCTTGGGTGCTAGCGGGACCAAAAACATTCAGTACTTC
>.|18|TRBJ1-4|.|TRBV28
CASISLHPRGRKDEKLFF
TGTGCCAGCATTAGCCTTCACCCCCGGGGGAGGAAGGATGAAAAACTGTTTTTT
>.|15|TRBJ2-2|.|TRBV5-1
CASSLDLTSPGELFF
TGCGCCAGCAGCTTGGACCTTACTAGTCCCGGGGAGCTGTTTTTT
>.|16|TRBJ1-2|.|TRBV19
CASSMTIGGPNYGYTF
TGTGCCAGTAGTATGACCATAGGGGGACCTAACTATGGCTACACCTTC
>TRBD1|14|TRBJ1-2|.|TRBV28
CASTESGTGGGYTF
TGTGCCAGTACCGAATCCGGGACAGGGGGCGGCTACACCTTC
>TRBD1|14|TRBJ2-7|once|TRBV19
CASSNRDRAYEQYF
TGTGCCAGTAGTAACCGGGACAGGGCCTACGAGCAGTACTTC
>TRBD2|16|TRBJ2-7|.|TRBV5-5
CASSLVSGTSGFEQYF
TGTGCCAGCAGCTTGGTGTCTGGGACTAGCGGATTCGAGCAGTACTTC
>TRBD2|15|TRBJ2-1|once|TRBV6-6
CASSKLAGGDNEQFF
TGTGCCAGCAGTAAACTAGCGGGAGGGGACAATGAGCAGTTCTTC
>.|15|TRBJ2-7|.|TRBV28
CASSPFGRGSGEQYF
TGTGCCAGCAGTCCGTTCGGGCGGGGCTCCGGCGAGCAGTACTTC
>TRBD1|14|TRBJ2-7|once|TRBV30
CAWSVGTGAYEQYF
TGTGCCTGGAGTGTTGGGACAGGGGCCTACGAGCAGTACTTC
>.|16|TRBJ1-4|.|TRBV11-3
CASSLEFQGTSKKLFF
TGTGCCAGCAGCTTAGAATTCCAGGGCACCTCTAAAAAACTGTTTTTT
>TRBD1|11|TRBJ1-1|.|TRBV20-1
CSARLQGRAFF
TGCAGTGCTAGATTACAGGGGAGAGCTTTCTTT
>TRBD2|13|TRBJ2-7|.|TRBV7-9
CASSRGLGYEQYF
TGTGCCAGCAGCAGGGGACTAGGCTACGAGCAGTACTTC
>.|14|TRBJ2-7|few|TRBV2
CASSDPPGHLEQYF
TGTGCCAGCAGTGACCCCCCAGGGCACCTCGAGCAGTACTTC
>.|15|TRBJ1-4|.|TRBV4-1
CASSQGLREGEKLFF
TGCGCCAGCAGCCAAGGGCTGAGGGAAGGCGAAAAACTGTTTTTT
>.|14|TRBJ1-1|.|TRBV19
CASSIDQGYTEAFF
TGTGCCAGTAGTATAGACCAGGGGTACACTGAAGCTTTCTTT
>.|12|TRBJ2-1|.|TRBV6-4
CASRRDYNEQFF
TGTGCCAGCAGGCGGGACTACAATGAGCAGTTCTTC
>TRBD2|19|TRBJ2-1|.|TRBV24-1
CATSDLSLRGAGKIDEQFF
TGTGCCACCAGTGATTTATCACTACGGGGAGCGGGAAAAATAGATGAGCAGTTCTTC
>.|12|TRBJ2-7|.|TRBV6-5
CASALERYEQYF
TGTGCCAGCGCCCTAGAAAGGTACGAGCAGTACTTC
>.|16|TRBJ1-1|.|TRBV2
CASRAEGRTGWTEAFF
TGTGCCAGCCGGGCTGAGGGGAGGACGGGGTGGACTGAAGCTTTCTTT
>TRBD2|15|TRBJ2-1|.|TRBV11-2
CASSPQLAKYDEQFF
TGTGCCAGCAGCCCCCAACTAGCGAAATACGATGAGCAGTTCTTC
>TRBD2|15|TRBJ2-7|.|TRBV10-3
CAIRAGGSPSYEQYF
TGTGCCATCAGAGCGGGAGGCTCCCCCTCCTACGAGCAGTACTTC
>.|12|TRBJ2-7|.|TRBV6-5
CALRGNSYEQYF
TGTGCCCTCCGGGGGAACTCCTACGAGCAGTACTTC
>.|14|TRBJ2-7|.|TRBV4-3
CASSQEYGSYEQYF
TGCGCCAGCAGCCAAGAATACGGGTCCTACGAGCAGTACTTC
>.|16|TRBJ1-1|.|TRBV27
CASSLSGGRVDTEAFF
TGTGCCAGCAGTTTATCAGGGGGACGCGTAGACACTGAAGCTTTCTTT
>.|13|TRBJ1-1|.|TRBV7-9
CASSLPGRTEAFF
TGTGCCAGCAGCTTGCCAGGGCGAACTGAAGCTTTCTTT
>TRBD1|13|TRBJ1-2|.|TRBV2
CASNQDRVRGYTF
TGTGCCAGCAACCAGGACAGGGTGAGGGGCTACACCTTC
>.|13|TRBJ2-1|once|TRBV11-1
CASSRYLNNEQFF
TGTGCCAGCAGCCGCTACTTGAACAATGAGCAGTTCTTC
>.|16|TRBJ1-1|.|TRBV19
CASSSTGYGLNTEAFF
TGTGCCAGTAGTAGTACAGGGTATGGGCTGAACACTGAAGCTTTCTTT
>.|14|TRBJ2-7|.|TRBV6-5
CASSYSRDSYEQYF
TGTGCCAGCAGTTACTCGAGGGATTCCTACGAGCAGTACTTC
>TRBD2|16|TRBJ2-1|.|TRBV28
CASTPRAAGDGNEQFF
TGTGCCAGCACCCCAAGGGCAGCGGGAGATGGAAATGAGCAGTTCTTC
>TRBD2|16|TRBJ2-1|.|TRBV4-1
CASSQEDSGGRAGLFF
TGCGCCAGCAGCCAAGAAGACTCCGGCGGGAGGGCCGGGCTGTTCTTC
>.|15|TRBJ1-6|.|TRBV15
CATSRGRAVNSPLHF
TGTGCCACCAGCAGAGGGAGGGCGGTAAATTCACCCCTCCACTTT
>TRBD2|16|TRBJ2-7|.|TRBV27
CASSFSSGEESYEQYF
TGTGCCAGCAGTTTCTCTAGCGGAGAGGAGTCCTACGAGCAGTACTTC
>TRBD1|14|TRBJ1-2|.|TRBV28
CASSLLAGGFGYTF
TGTGCCAGCAGTTTATTGGCAGGGGGATTTGGCTACACCTTC
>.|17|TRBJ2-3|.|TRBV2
CASSGAGPRRGKDTQYF
TGTGCCAGCAGCGGAGCAGGCCCCCGGAGAGGGAAAGATACGCAGTATTTT
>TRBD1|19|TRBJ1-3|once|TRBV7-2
CASSPRTGNHKFSGNTIYF
TGTGCCAGCAGCCCCCGGACAGGGAACCATAAATTCTCTGGAAACACCATATATTTT
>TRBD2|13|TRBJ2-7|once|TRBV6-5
CASRDPGGYEQYF
TGTGCCAGCAGGGACCCGGGGGGCTACGAGCAGTACTTC
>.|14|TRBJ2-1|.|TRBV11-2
CASSLVGLGNEQFF
TGTGCCAGCAGCTTAGTTGGTCTCGGCAATGAGCAGTTCTTC
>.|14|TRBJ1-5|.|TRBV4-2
CASSHLASYQPQHF
TGTGCCAGCAGCCATCTGGCTAGCTATCAGCCCCAGCATTTT
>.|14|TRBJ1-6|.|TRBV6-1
CASSEVVFRSPLHF
TGTGCCAGCAGTGAAGTTGTGTTCCGTTCACCCCTCCACTTT